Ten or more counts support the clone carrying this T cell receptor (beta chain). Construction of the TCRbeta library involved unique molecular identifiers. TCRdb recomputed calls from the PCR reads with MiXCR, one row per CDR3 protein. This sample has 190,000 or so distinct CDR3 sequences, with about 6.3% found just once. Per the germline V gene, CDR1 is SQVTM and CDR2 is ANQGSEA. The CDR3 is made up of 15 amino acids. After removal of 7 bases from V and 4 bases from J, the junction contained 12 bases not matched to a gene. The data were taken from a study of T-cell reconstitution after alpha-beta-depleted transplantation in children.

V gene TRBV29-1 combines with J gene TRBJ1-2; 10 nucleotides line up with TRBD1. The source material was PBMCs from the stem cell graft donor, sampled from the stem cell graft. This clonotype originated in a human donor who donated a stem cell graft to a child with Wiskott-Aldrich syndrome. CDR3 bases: TGCAGCGCGGGAGACAGGGGGCCTGTTGGCTATGGCTACACCTTC. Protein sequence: CSAGDRGPVGYGYTF.